This T cell receptor beta chain emerged from a study of T cells in Graves' hyperthyroidism and ophthalmopathy (dated by TCRdb to between 2018 and 2021). Looking at the study overall: Peripheral blood samples were taken at the time of initial diagnosis, prior to any treatment. TCR V-J signatures able to tell the groups apart were searched for in a discovery cohort of 100 patients, of whom over 40 had Graves' ophthalmopathy and 55 to 65 had stable Graves' hyperthyroidism. For training and testing, the 100 or so patients in the discovery cohort were randomly divided in a 7:3 ratio. Whether ophthalmopathy could be predicted prospectively was tested in an independent validation cohort made up of about 18 hyperthyroidism patients plus 17 patients who later progressed to ophthalmopathy. After blood sampling, hyperthyroidism patients were treated with methimazole at a starting dose of 30 mg daily, and ophthalmopathy patients were treated with high-dose intravenous methylprednisolone. TCR Vbeta CDR3 sequencing of some 140 peripheral blood samples (around 45 ophthalmopathy, roughly 74 hyperthyroidism and roughly 17 progressor patients) is reported in the paper. Thyroid tissue and blood T-cell repertoires from more than 5 Graves' hyperthyroidism patients were also compared in the study.

V sheds 4 bases and J sheds 0 bases, leaving 11 bases between their ends. The CDR3 holds 15 amino acids from the cysteine to the phenylalanine. This entry keeps only the CDR3 DNA: 45 bases, framed from base 1. Looking up the germline V gene yields CDR1 SGDLS and CDR2 YYNGEE. For this clonotype: Its antigen specificity is not known. No base quality information exists; no much larger clone differs at one position.

TCR beta CDR3 regions were amplified from RNA transcripts. The first round of RT-PCR for the TCR CDR3 was performed with the HTBI primer set and the Qiagen OneStep RT-PCR kit. The libraries were constructed in a second round of multiplex PCR and then size-selected and purified. Paired-end sequencing of the libraries was performed with 100 bp reads on an Illumina HiSeq2000. In the authors' own workflow: SOAPnuke was used to process the raw data, removing reads that contained adapters or uncalled bases, had a mean Phred below 15, or lacked an exact match to the constant primer or identifier. COPE v1.2.5 was used to merge the high-quality paired reads, and each unique nucleotide sequence was defined as a clonotype. MiTCR v1.1 was used to align clonotypes to the IMGT TRBV, TRBD and TRBJ reference segments. Only V-J combinations with frequency above 0.0001, covering approximately 99% of repertoires, were analysed. A TCS score was defined as the ratio between F50 (clonal expansion) and ExV (chaos), using BLOSUM62-based TCRdist between CDR3 peptides within each V-J. Welch's t-statistics and random forest reduced 450 to 600 V-J features to roughly 13, which were used in a naive Bayes classifier (R e1071). TCRdb passed the public sequencing reads through fastp at Q25 and MiXCR, retaining productive beta sequences. A single entry per CDR3 protein holds the most common genes and DNA from its merged rows. The authors' filters were not applied to this entry. For this sample there are about 560,000 distinct CDR3 sequences; approximately 15% appear just once. Roughly 6.6% of the sample lies in the top ten.

Stable Graves' hyperthyroidism was defined as the absence of progression to ophthalmopathy over 18 months of follow-up. Hyperthyroidism patients were newly diagnosed, with disease duration under 2 months, and aged 18 to 65 years. Any patient with an uncontrolled infection, another autoimmune disease, pregnancy or lactation was excluded. Diagnoses were based on clinical symptoms, serum thyroxine and TRAb, thyroid ultrasound and orbital computed tomography. Ficoll-Paque density gradient centrifugation was used to isolate PBMCs from around 10 ml of fresh peripheral blood. Total RNA was extracted with Trizol reagent, and quality was checked on an Agilent 2100 Bioanalyzer. Study-level results and caveats: Sample size was not statistically predetermined, and investigators were not blinded to group allocation. During validation, the model predicted progression to ophthalmopathy a median of about 6.3 months ahead of onset, with roughly 65% sensitivity and 72.22% specificity. Blood samples also contained most of the expanded thyroid clonotypes (frequency above 0.001), which suggests that blood repertoires may reflect thyroid immune responses. A 13 V-J signature model separated ophthalmopathy from stable hyperthyroidism, with nearly 90% sensitivity and about 81% specificity in cross-validation and 80%/75% in testing.

The clonotype was recovered from a woman aged 30 to 39 with Graves' hyperthyroidism. The sequence links TRBV9 to TRBJ2-1, with the D gene call left open. Source material: blood. In nucleotide form, the sequence is TGTGCCAGCAGCCCGGAGACCCGCTCCTACAATGAGCAGTTCTTC. Its protein reads: CASSPETRSYNEQFF.